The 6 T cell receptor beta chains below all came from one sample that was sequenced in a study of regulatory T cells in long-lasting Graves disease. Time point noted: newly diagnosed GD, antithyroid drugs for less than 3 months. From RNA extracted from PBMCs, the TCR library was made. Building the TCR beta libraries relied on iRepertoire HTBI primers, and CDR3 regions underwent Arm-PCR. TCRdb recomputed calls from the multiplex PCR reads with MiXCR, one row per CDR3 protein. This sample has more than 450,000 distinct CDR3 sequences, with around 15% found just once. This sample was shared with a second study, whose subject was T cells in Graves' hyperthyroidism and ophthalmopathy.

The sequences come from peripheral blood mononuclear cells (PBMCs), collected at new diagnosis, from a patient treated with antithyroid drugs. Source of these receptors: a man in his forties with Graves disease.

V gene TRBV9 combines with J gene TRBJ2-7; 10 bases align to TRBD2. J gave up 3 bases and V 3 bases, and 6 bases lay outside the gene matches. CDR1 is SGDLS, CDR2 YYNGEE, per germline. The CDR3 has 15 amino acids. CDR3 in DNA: TGTGCCAGCAGCGCCGCTAGCGGGAGTTTCTACGAGCAGTACTTC. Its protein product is CASSAASGSFYEQYF. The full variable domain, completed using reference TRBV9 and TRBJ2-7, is DSGVTQTPKHLITATGQRVTLRCSPRSGDLSVYWYQQSLDQGLQFLIQYYNGEERAKGNILERFSAQQFPDLHSELNLSSLELGDSALYFCASSAASGSFYEQYFGPGTRLTVT.

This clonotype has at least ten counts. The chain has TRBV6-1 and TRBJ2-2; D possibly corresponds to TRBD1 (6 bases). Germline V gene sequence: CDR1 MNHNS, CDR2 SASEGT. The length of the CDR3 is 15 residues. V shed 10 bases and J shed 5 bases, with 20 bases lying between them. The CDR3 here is CATKFFQGNTGELFF. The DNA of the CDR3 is TGTGCCACAAAGTTCTTCCAGGGGAATACCGGGGAGCTGTTTTTT.

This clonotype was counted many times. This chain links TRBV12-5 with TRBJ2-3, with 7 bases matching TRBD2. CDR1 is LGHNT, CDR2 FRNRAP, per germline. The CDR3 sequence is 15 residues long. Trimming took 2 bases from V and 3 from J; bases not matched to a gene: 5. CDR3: CASGLRAGITDTQYF. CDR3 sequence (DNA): TGTGCTAGTGGTTTGAGAGCGGGAATTACAGATACGCAGTATTTT.

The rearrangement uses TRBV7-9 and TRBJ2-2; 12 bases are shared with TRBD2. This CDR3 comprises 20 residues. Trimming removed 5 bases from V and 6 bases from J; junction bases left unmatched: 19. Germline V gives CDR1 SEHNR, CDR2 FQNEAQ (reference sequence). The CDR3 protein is CASSLLLRGSSGRAAGELFF. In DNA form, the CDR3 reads TGTGCCAGCAGCCTACTCCTTAGGGGGTCTAGCGGGAGGGCCGCCGGGGAGCTGTTTTTT.

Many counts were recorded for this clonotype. The CDR3 loop is CSARGETGQETQYF. CDR3 bases: TGCAGTGCTAGAGGGGAGACAGGACAGGAGACCCAGTACTTC. This chain connects TRBV20-1 to TRBJ2-5; TRBD1 might be the D (6 bases). Between the trimmed V and J ends, which lost 1 base and 5 bases, there was a span of 14 bases. The CDR3 is 14 residues long. Germline CDR1 and CDR2: DFQATT and SNEGSKA (reference sequence).

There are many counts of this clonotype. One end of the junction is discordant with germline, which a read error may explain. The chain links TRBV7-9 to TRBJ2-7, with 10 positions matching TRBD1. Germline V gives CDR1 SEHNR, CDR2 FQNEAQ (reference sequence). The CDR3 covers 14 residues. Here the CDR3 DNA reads TGCGCCAGCAGCTTGGGGGACAGGGGTTACGAGCAGTACTTC. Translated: CASSLGDRGYEQYF. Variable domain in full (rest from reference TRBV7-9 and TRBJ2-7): DTGVSQNPRHKITKRGQNVTFRCDPISEHNRLYWYRQTLGQGPEFLTYFQNEAQLEKSRLLSDRFSAERPKGSFSTLEIQRTEQGDSAMYLCASSLGDRGYEQYFGPGTRLTVT.